The clone carrying this T cell receptor beta chain was detected many times. What it binds is unknown. This sample stems from a study of T cells after yellow fever vaccination. On the study more broadly: Preparing low-cell-number fractions relied on SMART-Seq v4 Ultra Low Input.

Whole-study findings and limits: Repertoires sorted by FACS could include abundant clonotypes that are contaminants from the bulk population.

TCRdb reanalysed the 5' RACE reads using MiXCR and keeps one entry per CDR3 protein. The table has about 630,000 distinct CDR3 sequences, about 12% seen once. The sequence was obtained from a man aged 25-45 years who received the YFV17D yellow fever vaccine. This specimen was PBMCs, taken on the day of the yellow fever booster vaccination.

CDR3 sequence reads: CASAQGSETQYF. The CDR3 nucleotides read TGTGCCAGCGCACAGGGCAGCGAGACCCAGTACTTC. This sequence joins TRBV7-9 and TRBJ2-5; TRBD1 is a possible D gene (6 bases). CDR3 length: 12 amino acids. Looked up from germline, CDR1 is SEHNR and CDR2 is FQNEAQ (reference sequence). Deletions cut 8 bases from V and 5 bases from J, with 12 bases between.